The 18 T cell receptor beta chains below all came from one sample that was sequenced in a study of metastatic and nonmetastatic thyroid tumors. None of the patients had undergone any treatment ahead of thyroid surgery. TCRdb re-analyzed the PCR reads through MiXCR. The profile shows about 7,600 clones, 25% to 30% of them singletons. Sequencing input: adjacent normal tissue. The receptors stem from a female donor with papillary thyroid cancer or a benign thyroid nodule (not recorded which). Some clones in this sample may be carry-over from other donors' samples.

The rearrangement links TRBV5-1 to TRBJ2-7; TRBD1 agrees at 9 bases. The CDR3 covers 15 residues. Trimming took 4 bases from V and 5 from J; bases not matched to a gene: 10. In germline, CDR1 is SGHRS, CDR2 YFSETQ. CDR3 amino acids: CASSPVTGGTDEQYF. DNA for the CDR3: TGCGCCAGCAGCCCAGTAACAGGGGGCACGGACGAGCAGTACTTC.

By proportion, this clone is large (0.1 to 1%). The chain uses TRBV6-1 and TRBJ1-4; no definite D call. Germline V gene lookup returns CDR1 MNHNS and CDR2 SASEGT. V was shortened by 3 bases and J by 11 bases, with 13 bases between the two germline ends. The CDR3 extends over 13 amino acids. The CDR3 loop is CASSDSQKTKLFF. Here the CDR3 DNA reads TGTGCCAGCAGTGACTCCCAGAAAACCAAACTGTTTTTT.

Judged by abundance, this clone is medium-sized (0.01 to 0.1%). This sequence joins TRBV7-2 and TRBJ2-2; D is unresolved. Germline values: CDR1 SGHTA, CDR2 FQGNSA. This CDR3 has 14 residues. V shed 4 bases and J shed 3 bases, with 9 bases lying between them. CDR3 sequence reads: CASSSPYYTGELFF. The CDR3 region has the DNA TGTGCCAGCAGCTCACCCTATTACACCGGGGAGCTGTTTTTT.

This clone qualifies as medium-sized. The chain has TRBV19 and TRBJ1-2; 7 positions match TRBD1. J was trimmed by 8 bases and V by 3 bases; bases with no gene match: 9. The CDR3 consists of 14 residues. Germline CDR1 LNHDA, CDR2 SQIVND (reference sequence). This CDR3 reads CASSIRQGSGGYTF. The DNA of the CDR3 is TGTGCCAGTAGTATCCGACAGGGAAGTGGAGGCTACACCTTC.

This clone was observed at least ten times. The chain links TRBV4-1 to TRBJ1-3; 7 positions agree with TRBD1. Trimming removed 4 bases from V and 2 bases from J; junction bases left unmatched: 5. There are 15 residues in the CDR3. Germline-derived CDR1 and CDR2 are MGHRA and YSYEKL. CDR3 DNA: TGCGCCAGCAGCCCCGGGACAGTAGCTGGAAACACCATATATTTT. Protein: CASSPGTVAGNTIYF.

This clone was seen at least ten times. The V call is TRBV4-1, the J call TRBJ1-2; D remains ambiguous. The CDR3 runs 15 residues. Germline CDR1 and CDR2: MGHRA and YSYEKL. Trimming removed 0 bases at V and 2 bases at J, with 10 bases between. The CDR3 reads CASSQERQANYGYTF. The CDR3 region has the DNA TGCGCCAGCAGCCAAGAAAGGCAGGCAAACTATGGCTACACCTTC.

The table lists this clone with a few counts. The J gene is TRBJ1-6, the V gene TRBV6-2 or TRBV6-3, with 10 bases aligning to TRBD1. Germline CDR1 MNHEY, CDR2 SVGEGT. Trimming took 4 bases from V and 9 from J; bases not matched to a gene: 6. The CDR3 is 15 residues long. DNA for the CDR3: TGTGCCAGCAGTTCCCCGGACAGGGGGTTTTCACCCCTCCACTTT. Protein product: CASSSPDRGFSPLHF.

By share of the sample, this clone is medium-sized (0.01 to 0.1%). The chain combines TRBV5-1 with TRBJ1-2; D not certain. CDR1 and CDR2 from the germline V gene are SGHRS and YFSETQ. This CDR3 is built from 15 residues. Trimming pared 1 base from V and 5 bases from J, leaving 15 bases between. CDR3 DNA: TGCGCCAGCAGCTTGACACCACTGGGAAATTATGGCTACACCTTC. Encoded protein: CASSLTPLGNYGYTF. The variable domain in full, with the rest retrieved from reference TRBV5-1 and TRBJ1-2, is KAGVTQTPRYLIKTRGQQVTLSCSPISGHRSVSWYQQTPGQGLQFLFEYFSETQRNKGNFPGRFSGRQFSNSRSEMNVSTLELGDSALYLCASSLTPLGNYGYTFGSGTRLTVV.

This clone counts as large. This chain links TRBV6-1 with TRBJ1-2, with D possibly matching TRBD1 (6 bases). V was cut by 5 bases and J by 7 bases, with 14 bases left in between. The CDR3 is made up of 13 amino acids. CDR1 MNHNS and CDR2 SASEGT come from the germline V gene. The CDR3 is CASSPRGASGYTF. DNA for the CDR3: TGTGCCAGCAGTCCCCGGGGGGCGAGTGGCTACACCTTC.

Many counts were recorded for this clone. The V gene is TRBV6-1, the J gene TRBJ2-7; maybe TRBD1 (5 bases). This CDR3 is built from 13 residues. The V and J ends lost 5 bases and 2 bases respectively, with 10 bases between them. The V gene's germline CDR1 is MNHNS and CDR2 SASEGT. CDR3 in amino acids: CASSTGRAYEQYF. The CDR3, as DNA: TGTGCCAGCAGTACAGGCAGAGCCTACGAGCAGTACTTC.

This clone was seen a handful of times. This chain links TRBV12-3 or TRBV12-4 with TRBJ1-4; D uncertain. Between the trimmed V and J ends, which lost 6 bases and 0 bases, there was a span of 11 bases. There are 15 residues in the CDR3. DNA of the CDR3: TGTGCCAGCAGCCCCGCCCCAACAACTAATGAAAAACTGTTTTTT. It encodes CASSPAPTTNEKLFF.

This clone ranks as medium-sized. The CDR3 nucleotides read TGTGCCAGCAGTGCGGAGGCACTCAATCAGCCCCAGCATTTT. This sequence encodes CASSAEALNQPQHF. The V call is TRBV2, the J call TRBJ1-5, with D hard to call. CDR1 and CDR2 from the germline V gene are SNHLY and FYNNEI. The CDR3 is made up of 14 amino acids. V was trimmed by 4 bases and J by 3 bases, leaving 10 bases between them.

This clone was counted once. The genes are TRBV20-1 and TRBJ2-7; 7 bases fit TRBD2. The V gene end was trimmed by 1 base and the J gene end by 4 bases; junction bases not matched to a gene: 10. In germline, CDR1 is DFQATT, CDR2 SNEGSKA (reference sequence). The CDR3 has 15 amino acids. The CDR3 loop reads CSARGGSGGIYEQYV. The CDR3 nucleotides are TGCAGTGCTAGAGGCGGGAGTGGGGGGATATACGAGCAGTACGTC.

This clone was observed a few times. Without the conserved terminal phenylalanine or tryptophan, this CDR3 likely stems from a read error. The V call is TRBV28, the J call TRBJ1-2; 9 nucleotides align to TRBD1. V lost 4 bases to trimming and J lost 6 bases; unmatched junction nucleotides: 6. Germline V CDR1 and CDR2: MDHEN, SYDVKM. The CDR3 loop spans 14 amino acids. The chain's CDR3 is CASSSDRGIHGYTV. Here the CDR3 DNA reads TGTGCCAGCAGTTCAGACAGGGGGATCCATGGCTACACCGTC.

Within the sample, this clone is medium-sized. The rearrangement uses TRBV5-1 and TRBJ1-5; D remains ambiguous. The CDR3 contains 17 residues. Germline V gene sequence: CDR1 SGHRS, CDR2 YFSETQ. Deletions cut 0 bases from V and 0 bases from J, with 13 bases between. The CDR3 here is CASSLEPGGGSNQPQHF. CDR3 nucleotide sequence: TGCGCCAGCAGCTTGGAACCGGGTGGAGGTAGCAATCAGCCCCAGCATTTT. Combining the CDR3 with reference TRBV5-1 and TRBJ1-5 gives the whole variable domain KAGVTQTPRYLIKTRGQQVTLSCSPISGHRSVSWYQQTPGQGLQFLFEYFSETQRNKGNFPGRFSGRQFSNSRSEMNVSTLELGDSALYLCASSLEPGGGSNQPQHFGDGTRLSIL.

This clone was picked up many times. In this CDR3 the conserved last residue, phenylalanine or tryptophan, is missing, so a read error is likely. The same CDR3 also results from other DNA sequences found in this sample. The V and J genes are TRBV7-9 and TRBJ1-1, with unresolved D. This CDR3 region has 15 residues. Germline CDR1 reads SEHNR; CDR2 reads FQNEAQ (reference sequence). The CDR3: CAGRSWGGWSAEAFL. The CDR3 DNA is TGTGCCGGCAGATCTTGGGGAGGGTGGAGCGCTGAAGCTTTCCTT.

This clone was seen a handful of times. This rearrangement joins TRBV12-3 or TRBV12-4 to TRBJ1-3; D is unclear. The CDR3 covers 16 residues. Trimming removed 3 bases from V and 0 bases from J, with 12 bases in between. The CDR3 DNA follows: TGTGCCAGCAGTTTCGCCGGCCGCGGCTCTGGAAACACCATATATTTT. It encodes CASSFAGRGSGNTIYF.

This clone was found many times. V is TRBV19 and J is TRBJ2-5; D remains ambiguous. The CDR3 has 12 amino acids. Germline CDR1 and CDR2: LNHDA and SQIVND (reference sequence). V lost 7 bases and J lost 5, with 11 bases in between. The CDR3 DNA is TGTGCCAGTAATAAAATAGGGGAGACCCAGTACTTC. This sequence encodes CASNKIGETQYF. Full variable domain (outside the CDR3, taken from reference TRBV19 and TRBJ2-5): DGGITQSPKYLFRKEGQNVTLSCEQNLNHDAMYWYRQDPGQGLRLIYYSQIVNDFQKGDIAEGYSVSREKKESFPLTVTSAQKNPTAFYLCASNKIGETQYFGPGTRLLVL.